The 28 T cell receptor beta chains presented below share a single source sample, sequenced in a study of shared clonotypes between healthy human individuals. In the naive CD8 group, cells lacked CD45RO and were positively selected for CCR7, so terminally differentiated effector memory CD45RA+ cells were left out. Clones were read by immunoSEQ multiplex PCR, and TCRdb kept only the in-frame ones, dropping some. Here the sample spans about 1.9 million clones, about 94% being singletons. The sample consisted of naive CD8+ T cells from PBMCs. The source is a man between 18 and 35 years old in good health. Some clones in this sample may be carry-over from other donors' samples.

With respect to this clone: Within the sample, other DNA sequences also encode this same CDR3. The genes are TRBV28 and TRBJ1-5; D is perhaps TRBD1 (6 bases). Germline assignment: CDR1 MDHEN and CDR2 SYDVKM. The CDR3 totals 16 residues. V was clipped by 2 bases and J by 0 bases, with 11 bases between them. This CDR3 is CASSLRGGYSNQPQHF. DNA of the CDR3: TGTGCCAGCAGTTTAAGGGGGGGTTATAGCAATCAGCCCCAGCATTTT.

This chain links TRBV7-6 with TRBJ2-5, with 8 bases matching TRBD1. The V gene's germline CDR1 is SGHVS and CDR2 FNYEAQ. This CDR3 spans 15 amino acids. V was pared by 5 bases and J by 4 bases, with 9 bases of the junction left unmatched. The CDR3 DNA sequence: TGTGCCAGCAGCGGGGGCAGGGGGCCAGGAGAGACCCAGTACTTC. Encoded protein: CASSGGRGPGETQYF. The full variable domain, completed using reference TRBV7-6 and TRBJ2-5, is GAGVSQSPRYKVTKRGQDVALRCDPISGHVSLYWYRQALGQGPEFLTYFNYEAQQDKSGLPNDRFSAERPEGSISTLTIQRTEQRDSAMYRCASSGGRGPGETQYFGPGTRLLVL.

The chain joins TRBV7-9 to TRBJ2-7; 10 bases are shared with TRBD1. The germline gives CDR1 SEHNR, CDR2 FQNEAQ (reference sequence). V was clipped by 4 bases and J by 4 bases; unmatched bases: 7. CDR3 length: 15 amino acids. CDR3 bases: TGTGCCAGCAGCTCGAAGGACAGGGGGGGGTACGAGCAGTACTTC. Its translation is CASSSKDRGGYEQYF.

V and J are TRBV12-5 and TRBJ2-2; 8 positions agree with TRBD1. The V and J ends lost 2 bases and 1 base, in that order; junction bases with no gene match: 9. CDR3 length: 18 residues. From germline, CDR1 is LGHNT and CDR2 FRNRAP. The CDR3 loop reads CASGLWGSGTGNTGELFF. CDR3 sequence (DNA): TGTGCTAGTGGTTTGTGGGGATCCGGGACAGGGAACACCGGGGAGCTGTTTTTT. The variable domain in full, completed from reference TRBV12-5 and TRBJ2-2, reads DARVTQTPRHKVTEMGQEVTMRCQPILGHNTVFWYRQTMMQGLELLAYFRNRAPLDDSGMPKDRFSAEMPDATLATLKIQPSEPRDSAVYFCASGLWGSGTGNTGELFFGEGSRLTVL.

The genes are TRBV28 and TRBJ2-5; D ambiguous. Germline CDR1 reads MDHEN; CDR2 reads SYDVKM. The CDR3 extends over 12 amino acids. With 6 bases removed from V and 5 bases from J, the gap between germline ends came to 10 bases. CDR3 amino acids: CASSRSLETQYF. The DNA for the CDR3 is TGTGCCAGCAGCCGGTCCTTGGAGACCCAGTACTTC. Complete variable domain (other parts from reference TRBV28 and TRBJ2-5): DVKVTQSSRYLVKRTGEKVFLECVQDMDHENMFWYRQDPGLGLRLIYFSYDVKMKEKGDIPEGYSVSREKKERFSLILESASTNQTSMYLCASSRSLETQYFGPGTRLLVL.

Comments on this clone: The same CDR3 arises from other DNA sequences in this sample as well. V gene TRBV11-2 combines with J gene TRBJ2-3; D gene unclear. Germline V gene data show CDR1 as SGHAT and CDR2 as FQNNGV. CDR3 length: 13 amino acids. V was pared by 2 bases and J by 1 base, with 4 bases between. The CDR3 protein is CASSLSGTDTQYF. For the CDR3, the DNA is TGTGCCAGCAGCTTATCTGGCACAGATACGCAGTATTTT.

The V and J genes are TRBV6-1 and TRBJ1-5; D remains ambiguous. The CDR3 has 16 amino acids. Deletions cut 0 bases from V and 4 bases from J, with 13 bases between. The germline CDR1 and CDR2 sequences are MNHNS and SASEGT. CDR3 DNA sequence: TGTGCCAGCAGTGAAGCTTGGGTTTATGGGAATCAGCCCCAGCATTTT. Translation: CASSEAWVYGNQPQHF.

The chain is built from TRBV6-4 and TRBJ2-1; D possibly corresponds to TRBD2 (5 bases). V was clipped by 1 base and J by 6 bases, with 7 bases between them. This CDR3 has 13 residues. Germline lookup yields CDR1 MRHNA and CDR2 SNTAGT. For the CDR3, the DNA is TGTGCCAGCAGTGACTTCGGGGTCAATGAGCAGTTCTTC. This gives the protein CASSDFGVNEQFF.

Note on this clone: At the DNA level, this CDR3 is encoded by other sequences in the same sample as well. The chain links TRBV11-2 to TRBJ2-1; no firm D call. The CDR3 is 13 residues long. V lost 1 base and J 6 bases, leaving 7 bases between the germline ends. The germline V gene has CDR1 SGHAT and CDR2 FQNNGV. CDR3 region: CASSLGLRNEQFF. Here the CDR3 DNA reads TGTGCCAGCAGCTTAGGACTCCGCAATGAGCAGTTCTTC.

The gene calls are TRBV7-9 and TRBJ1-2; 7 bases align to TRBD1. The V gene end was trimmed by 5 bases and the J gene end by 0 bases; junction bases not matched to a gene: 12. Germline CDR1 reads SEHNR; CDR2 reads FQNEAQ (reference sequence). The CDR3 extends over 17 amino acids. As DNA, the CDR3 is TGTGCCAGCAGCCCGCTAACAGGGGTCGGGGCTAACTATGGCTACACCTTC. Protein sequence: CASSPLTGVGANYGYTF.

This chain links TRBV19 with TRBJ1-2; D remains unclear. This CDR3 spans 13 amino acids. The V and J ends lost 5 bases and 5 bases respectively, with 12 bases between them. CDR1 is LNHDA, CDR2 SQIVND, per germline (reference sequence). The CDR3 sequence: CASSPQPGYGYTF. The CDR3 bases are TGTGCCAGTAGTCCGCAGCCGGGATATGGCTACACCTTC.

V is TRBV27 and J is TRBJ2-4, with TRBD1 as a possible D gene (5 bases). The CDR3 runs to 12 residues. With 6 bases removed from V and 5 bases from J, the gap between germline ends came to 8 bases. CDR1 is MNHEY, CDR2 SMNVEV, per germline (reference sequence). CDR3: CASSPRENIQYF. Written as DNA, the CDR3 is TGTGCCAGCAGCCCCAGGGAAAACATTCAGTACTTC.

The CDR3 DNA sequence: TGTGCCAGTAGGGGGAGGACAACTAATGAAAAACTGTTTTTT. Translation: CASRGRTTNEKLFF. This rearrangement joins TRBV19 to TRBJ1-4; no reliable D call. V lost 6 bases, J lost 0 bases, and 8 bases lay in between. The V gene's germline CDR1 is LNHDA and CDR2 SQIVND (reference sequence). The CDR3 has 14 amino acids.

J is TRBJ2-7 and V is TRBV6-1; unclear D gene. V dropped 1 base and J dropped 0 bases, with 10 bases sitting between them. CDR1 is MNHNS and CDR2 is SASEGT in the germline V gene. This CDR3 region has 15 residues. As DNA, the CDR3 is TGTGCCAGCAGTGAAGAGCCGACGGTCTCCTACGAGCAGTACTTC. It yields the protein CASSEEPTVSYEQYF.

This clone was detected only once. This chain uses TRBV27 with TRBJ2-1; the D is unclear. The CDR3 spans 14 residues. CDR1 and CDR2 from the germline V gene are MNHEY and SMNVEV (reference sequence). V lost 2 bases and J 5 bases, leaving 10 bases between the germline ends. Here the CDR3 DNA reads TGTGCCAGCAGTTTAGAAACGGCCGACAATGAGCAGTTCTTC. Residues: CASSLETADNEQFF.

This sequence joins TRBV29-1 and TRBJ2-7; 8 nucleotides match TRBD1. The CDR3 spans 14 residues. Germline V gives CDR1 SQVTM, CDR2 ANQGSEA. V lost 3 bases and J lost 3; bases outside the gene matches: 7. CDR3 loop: CSVDDRTGGYEQYF. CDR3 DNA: TGCAGCGTTGACGATCGCACAGGGGGCTACGAGCAGTACTTC.

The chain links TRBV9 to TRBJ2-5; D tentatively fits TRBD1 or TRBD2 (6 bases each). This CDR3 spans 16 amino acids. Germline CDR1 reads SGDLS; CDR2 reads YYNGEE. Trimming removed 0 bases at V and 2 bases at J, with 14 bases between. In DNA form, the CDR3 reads TGTGCCAGCAGCGTAGCCGGCGGGACATTGCAAGAGACCCAGTACTTC. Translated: CASSVAGGTLQETQYF.

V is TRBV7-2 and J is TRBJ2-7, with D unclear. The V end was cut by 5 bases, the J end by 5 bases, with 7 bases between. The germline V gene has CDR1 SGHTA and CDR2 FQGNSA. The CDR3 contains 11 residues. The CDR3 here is CASSPLHEQYF. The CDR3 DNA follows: TGTGCCAGCAGCCCCCTCCACGAGCAGTACTTC.

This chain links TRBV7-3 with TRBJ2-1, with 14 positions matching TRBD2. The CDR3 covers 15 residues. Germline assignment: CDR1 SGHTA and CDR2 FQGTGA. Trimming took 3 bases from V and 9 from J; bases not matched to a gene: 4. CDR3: CASSLGLAGALEQFF. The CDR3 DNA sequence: TGTGCCAGCAGCTTGGGACTAGCGGGAGCGCTTGAGCAGTTCTTC.

CDR3 DNA: TGTGCCAGCAGTTACGGCCCACAGGGGAGCCCCTACGAGCAGTACTTC. Its translation is CASSYGPQGSPYEQYF. This sequence joins TRBV6-6 and TRBJ2-7, with 7 bases identical to TRBD1. The CDR3 loop spans 16 amino acids. CDR1 and CDR2 from the germline V gene are MNHNY and SVGAGI (reference sequence). Trimming cost V 2 bases and J 2 bases; bases outside gene matches: 9.

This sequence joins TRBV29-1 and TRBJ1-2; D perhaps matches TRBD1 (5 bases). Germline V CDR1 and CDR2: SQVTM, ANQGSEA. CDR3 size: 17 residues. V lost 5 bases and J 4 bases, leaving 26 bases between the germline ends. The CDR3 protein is CSVLVFHQQGNGYGYTF. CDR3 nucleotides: TGCAGCGTTCTTGTTTTCCATCAGCAGGGCAACGGCTATGGCTACACCTTC.

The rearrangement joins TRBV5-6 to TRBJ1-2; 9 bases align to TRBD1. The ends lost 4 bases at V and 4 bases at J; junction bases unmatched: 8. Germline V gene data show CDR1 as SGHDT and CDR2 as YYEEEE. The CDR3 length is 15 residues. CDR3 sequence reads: CASSQLRDRVYGYTF. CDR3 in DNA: TGTGCCAGCAGCCAACTCCGGGACAGGGTCTATGGCTACACCTTC.

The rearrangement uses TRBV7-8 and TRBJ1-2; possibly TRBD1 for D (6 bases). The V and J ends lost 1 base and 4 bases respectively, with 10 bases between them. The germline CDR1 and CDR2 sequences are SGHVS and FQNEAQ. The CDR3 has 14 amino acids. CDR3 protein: CASSLGQGRYGYTF. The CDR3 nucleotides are TGTGCCAGCAGCTTAGGGCAGGGGCGCTATGGCTACACCTTC.

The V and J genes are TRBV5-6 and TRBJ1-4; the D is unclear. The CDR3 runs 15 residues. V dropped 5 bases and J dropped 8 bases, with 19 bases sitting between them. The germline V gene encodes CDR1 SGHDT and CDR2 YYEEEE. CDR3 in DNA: TGTGCCAGCAGTCTGGACCTTGACCCCCAGGAAAAACTGTTTTTT. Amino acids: CASSLDLDPQEKLFF.

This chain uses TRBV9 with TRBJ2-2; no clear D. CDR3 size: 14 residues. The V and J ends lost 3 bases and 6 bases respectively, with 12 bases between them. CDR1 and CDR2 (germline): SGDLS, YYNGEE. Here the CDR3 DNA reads TGTGCCAGCAGCGGATCCCGGCAGGCCGGGGAGCTGTTTTTT. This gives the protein CASSGSRQAGELFF.

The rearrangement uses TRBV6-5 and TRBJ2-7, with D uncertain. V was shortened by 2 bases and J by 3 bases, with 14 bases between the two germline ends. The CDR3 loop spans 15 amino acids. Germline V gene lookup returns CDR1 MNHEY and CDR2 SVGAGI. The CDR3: CASSYGDPAGYEQYF. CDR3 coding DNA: TGTGCCAGCAGTTACGGGGATCCCGCTGGCTACGAGCAGTACTTC.

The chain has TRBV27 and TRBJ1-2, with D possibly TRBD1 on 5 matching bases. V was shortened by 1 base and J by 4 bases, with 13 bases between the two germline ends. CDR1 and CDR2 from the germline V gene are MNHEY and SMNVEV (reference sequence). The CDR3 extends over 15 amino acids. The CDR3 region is CASSLYAGNPYGYTF. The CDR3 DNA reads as TGTGCCAGCAGTTTATACGCAGGGAATCCCTATGGCTACACCTTC.

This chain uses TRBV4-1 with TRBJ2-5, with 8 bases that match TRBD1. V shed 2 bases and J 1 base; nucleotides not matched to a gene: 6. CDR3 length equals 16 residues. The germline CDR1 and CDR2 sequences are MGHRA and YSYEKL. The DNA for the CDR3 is TGCGCCAGCAGCCAACTTCAGGGGGCGCCCCAAGAGACCCAGTACTTC. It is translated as CASSQLQGAPQETQYF.